One and the same sample provided the 2 T cell receptor beta chains below, sequenced in a study of T cell repertoires in ileal Crohn's disease. Assay: immunoSEQ multiplex PCR; the TCRdb copy retains only in-frame clones and omits some. Of more than 13,000 clones listed, around 72% are singletons. Time point of the sample: neoterminal ileum biopsy at postoperative endoscopy, about 6 months after surgery. Material for sequencing was ileal tissue. The source of these receptors is an adult with Crohn's disease.

The CDR3 DNA follows: TGTGCCAGTAGTAATTCAGGGCGCGAAAAACTGTTTTTT. Translating it yields CASSNSGREKLFF. This chain links TRBV19 with TRBJ1-4; tentatively, D is TRBD1 (5 bases). CDR3 length: 13 residues. V was trimmed by 4 bases and J by 8 bases, leaving 11 bases between them. From germline, CDR1 is LNHDA and CDR2 SQIVND (reference sequence).

The chain uses TRBV19 and TRBJ1-2; 7 nucleotides agree with TRBD1. V gave up 3 bases and J gave up 4 bases; unmatched junction bases: 8. CDR3 length equals 15 residues. CDR1 and CDR2 from the germline V gene are LNHDA and SQIVND (reference sequence). This CDR3 is CASSMYRDSTYGYTF. CDR3 bases: TGTGCCAGTAGTATGTACAGGGACAGTACCTATGGCTACACCTTC.